This T cell receptor (beta chain) is drawn from a study of cytomegalovirus exposure and HLA in healthy donors. Across the whole study: One earlier analysis, a look at 150 million to 200 million T cells, found roughly 110 million unique TCR beta sequences. HLA-typed donors were the source of some 85 million unique TCRs, which an early data release held. Researchers found that approximately 80% of a few hundred genotyped donors fell within the Caucasian-associated ancestry cluster. General study findings and limits: The authors confirmed in vitro that a few CMV-associated chains were specific for CMV antigens.

PCR involved 60 Vbeta and 13 Jbeta primers. Profiling relied on immunoSEQ multiplex PCR, and the TCRdb table lists in-frame clones only, not all of them. Of more than 95,000 clones in the sample, around 9.1% are singletons; the top ten hold less than 6%. The CDR3 consists of 17 residues. Germline V gives CDR1 SGHDN, CDR2 FVKESK. V dropped 0 bases and J dropped 3; count of bases not matched to a gene: 10. This clone was detected a few times. Its target is unknown. The receptor's source is a middle-aged man in good health and CMV-seropositive. The rearrangement uses TRBV14 and TRBJ2-7, with 8 bases that match TRBD1. The source material was PBMCs. The CDR3: CASSQDGFSTGDYEQYF. The DNA for the CDR3 is TGTGCCAGCAGCCAAGATGGATTCTCGACAGGGGACTACGAGCAGTACTTC.